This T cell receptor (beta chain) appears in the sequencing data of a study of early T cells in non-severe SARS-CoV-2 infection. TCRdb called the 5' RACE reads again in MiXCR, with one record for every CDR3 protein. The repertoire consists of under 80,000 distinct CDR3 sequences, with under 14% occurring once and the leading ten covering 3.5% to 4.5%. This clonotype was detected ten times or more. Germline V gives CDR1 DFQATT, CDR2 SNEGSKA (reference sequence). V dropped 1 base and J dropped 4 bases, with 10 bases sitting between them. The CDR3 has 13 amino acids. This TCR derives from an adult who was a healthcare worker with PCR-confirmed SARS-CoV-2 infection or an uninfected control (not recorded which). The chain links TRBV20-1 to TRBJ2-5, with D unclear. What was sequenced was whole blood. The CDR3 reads CSARGRLSETQYF. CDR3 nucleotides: TGCAGTGCTAGAGGGCGGCTTTCAGAGACCCAGTACTTC.